Given below is one T cell receptor (beta chain) in context. The antigen remains unidentified. Second-dose groups at about 4 or about 12 weeks were pooled. Libraries were prepared by immunoSEQ multiplex PCR; TCRdb keeps only in-frame clonotypes and omits some of them. The sample includes 140,000 or so clones, roughly 93% seen only once; the top ten take 1.9%. This record comes from a study of T cell responses to AZD1222 COVID-19 vaccine. The germline gives CDR1 SGHTA, CDR2 FQGNSA. The CDR3 loop spans 15 amino acids. V lost 5 bases, J lost 3 bases, and 16 bases lay in between. Points from the study as a whole: At study baseline, merely a handful of AZD1222 recipients were seropositive. Nearly half of spike-specific TCRs reportedly target variant regions that are unmutated in the B.1.351 and B.1.1.7 variants.

The receptor was isolated from an adult who received the AZD1222 COVID-19 vaccine. This sample comprised peripheral blood, obtained 28 days after the second AZD1222 dose. The chain carries TRBV7-2 and TRBJ1-2, with D maybe TRBD1 (6 bases). The CDR3 sequence is CASSPGTGLDYGYTF. CDR3 in DNA: TGTGCCAGCAGCCCTGGCACAGGGCTCGACTATGGCTACACCTTC.